These 21 T cell receptor beta chains originate from one sample sequenced in a study of shared clonotypes between healthy human individuals. Assay used: immunoSEQ multiplex PCR; TCRdb lists only in-frame clones, some missing. The repertoire includes 2 million to 3 million clones, roughly 93% of them detected once, and 0.35% to 0.45% sits in the top ten. Input material: naive CD4+ T cells from PBMCs. Indicated subset: CD45RA+ positively selected. These receptors all come from a young man in good health. Some clones in this sample may be carry-over from other donors' samples.

This clone appeared a few times. This chain links TRBV7-8 with TRBJ1-3; D gene ambiguous. The CDR3 has 13 residues. CDR1 and CDR2 (germline): SGHVS, FQNEAQ. V was clipped by 5 bases and J by 4 bases, with 9 bases between them. The CDR3 is CASSRSKGNTIYF. The CDR3 nucleotides read TGTGCCAGCAGCCGATCCAAGGGAAACACCATATATTTT.

The V call is TRBV7-2, the J call TRBJ2-5; TRBD1 is a possible D gene (5 bases). Between the trimmed V and J ends, which lost 5 bases and 9 bases, there was a span of 10 bases. This CDR3 is 11 amino acids long. CDR1 is SGHTA, CDR2 FQGNSA, per germline. The CDR3 loop is CASSRTSPQYF. For the CDR3, the DNA is TGTGCCAGCAGCCGGACATCCCCCCAGTACTTC.

The chain combines TRBV30 with TRBJ2-7, with 9 nucleotides matching TRBD1. The CDR3 is 15 amino acids. CDR1 is GTSNPN, CDR2 SVGIG, per germline (reference sequence). The V segment lost 2 bases and the J segment 5 bases; nucleotides outside the gene matches: 10. This CDR3 is CAWSPQGQGIDEQYF. CDR3 sequence (DNA): TGTGCCTGGAGTCCCCAGGGACAGGGTATCGACGAGCAGTACTTC. Using reference TRBV30 and TRBJ2-7 for the parts outside the CDR3, the full variable domain is SQTIHQWPATLVQPVGSPLSLECTVEGTSNPNLYWYRQAAGRGLQLLFYSVGIGQISSEVPQNLSASRPQDRQFILSSKKLLLSDSGFYLCAWSPQGQGIDEQYFGPGTRLTVT.

This clone was detected only once. This sequence joins TRBV10-1 and TRBJ2-5, with D tentatively TRBD1 (6 bases). The germline V gene has CDR1 WNHNN and CDR2 SYGVQD (reference sequence). With 8 bases removed from V and 5 bases from J, the gap between germline ends came to 18 bases. The CDR3 covers 14 residues. The CDR3 bases are TGCGCCAGCTCTCCAGCAGGGGACCGGGAGACCCAGTACTTC. This sequence encodes CASSPAGDRETQYF.

This rearrangement joins TRBV6-1 to TRBJ1-5, with a tentative D call TRBD1 (6 bases). Trimming shortened V by 8 bases and J by 3 bases, and 14 bases separated the two germline ends. The germline gives CDR1 MNHNS, CDR2 SASEGT. The CDR3 has 14 residues. The CDR3 nucleotides are TGTGCCAGCTCCGGGACATCTCCCAATCAGCCCCAGCATTTT. Amino acid sequence: CASSGTSPNQPQHF.

The chain has TRBV4-3 and TRBJ2-5; the match to TRBD2 covers 11 bases. The V segment lost 1 base and the J segment 5 bases; nucleotides outside the gene matches: 9. The germline gives CDR1 LGHNA, CDR2 YSLEER. This CDR3 has 17 residues. The CDR3 here is CASSQAHGLAGRETQYF. The CDR3 nucleotides read TGCGCCAGCAGCCAAGCCCATGGACTAGCGGGTCGGGAGACCCAGTACTTC.

J is TRBJ2-3 and V is TRBV28, with 7 nucleotides matching TRBD2. Germline V gene sequence: CDR1 MDHEN, CDR2 SYDVKM. The CDR3 length is 15 residues. The V and J ends lost 6 bases and 4 bases, in that order; junction bases with no gene match: 10. The DNA for the CDR3 is TGTGCCAGCAGCCCCCGGGGAGGGAGAGCAGATACGCAGTATTTT. This translates into CASSPRGGRADTQYF.

The chain joins TRBV7-9 to TRBJ2-1; D is perhaps TRBD2 (5 bases). The CDR3 extends over 14 amino acids. V lost 0 bases and J 8 bases, leaving 11 bases between the germline ends. Germline assignment: CDR1 SEHNR and CDR2 FQNEAQ (reference sequence). CDR3 nucleotide sequence: TGTGCCAGCAGCTTAGCCGGGGTCGGGTATGAGCAGTTCTTC. This translates into CASSLAGVGYEQFF.

As for this clone: Mismatch with germline at one junction end may stem from a read error. This chain joins TRBV6-1 and TRBJ2-3; 9 nucleotides agree with TRBD1. The CDR3 loop spans 11 amino acids. CDR1 and CDR2 (germline): MNHNS, SASEGT. CDR3 bases: TGTGCCAGCAGGACAGGGGGGACGCAGGATTTT. Its translation is CASRTGGTQDF.

V usage is TRBV7-2 and J usage is TRBJ2-3; D gene uncertain. Germline CDR1 SGHTA, CDR2 FQGNSA. This CDR3 is 13 amino acids long. Trimming removed 5 bases at V and 5 bases at J, with 11 bases between. CDR3 sequence: CASSSFVVDTQYF. In nucleotides, the CDR3 is TGTGCCAGCAGCAGCTTCGTCGTAGATACGCAGTATTTT. Full variable domain (rest looked up from reference TRBV7-2 and TRBJ2-3): GAGVSQSPSNKVTEKGKDVELRCDPISGHTALYWYRQSLGQGLEFLIYFQGNSAPDKSGLPSDRFSAERTGGSVSTLTIQRTQQEDSAVYLCASSSFVVDTQYFGPGTRLTVL.

The rearrangement joins TRBV6-5 to TRBJ2-1; a possible D gene is TRBD2 (6 bases). Looked up from germline, CDR1 is MNHEY and CDR2 is SVGAGI. This CDR3 region has 16 residues. With 3 bases removed from V and 4 bases from J, the gap between germline ends came to 16 bases. The CDR3 nucleotides read TGTGCCAGCAGTTATAAGGCCGGGAGTACGTACAATGAGCAGTTCTTC. Its protein product is CASSYKAGSTYNEQFF.

The V call is TRBV6-5, the J call TRBJ2-1; TRBD2 is a possible D gene (5 bases). The CDR3 extends over 13 amino acids. Germline-derived CDR1 and CDR2 are MNHEY and SVGAGI. The ends were cut back, 0 bases at V and 7 bases at J, with 7 bases in the middle. The CDR3 region is CASSYSKRNEQFF. The CDR3 DNA sequence: TGTGCCAGCAGTTACTCGAAGCGGAATGAGCAGTTCTTC.

The genes are TRBV2 and TRBJ1-1, with 9 bases that match TRBD1. The germline V gene has CDR1 SNHLY and CDR2 FYNNEI. This CDR3 has 15 amino acids. V was pared by 3 bases and J by 0 bases, with 2 bases of the junction left unmatched. CDR3 residues: CASSDRTGVNTEAFF. Here the CDR3 DNA reads TGTGCCAGCAGTGATAGGACAGGGGTGAACACTGAAGCTTTCTTT.

The genes are TRBV29-1 and TRBJ2-3; D not resolved. Germline V gives CDR1 SQVTM, CDR2 ANQGSEA. CDR3 size: 13 residues. V was cut by 2 bases and J by 1 base, with 7 bases left in between. CDR3 coding DNA: TGCAGCGTTGAACTGCACGGCACAGATACGCAGTATTTT. Its protein product is CSVELHGTDTQYF.

The chain combines TRBV29-1 with TRBJ2-5; D may match TRBD1 or TRBD2 (5 bases each). Trimming left V 5 bases short and J 1 base short, with 23 bases between. The CDR3 spans 17 residues. Per the germline V gene, CDR1 is SQVTM and CDR2 is ANQGSEA. CDR3 residues: CSVSGPVWARPQETQYF. As DNA, the CDR3 is TGCAGCGTTTCGGGACCCGTTTGGGCTAGGCCCCAAGAGACCCAGTACTTC.

The chain joins TRBV28 to TRBJ2-7; TRBD1 aligns across 11 bases. The CDR3 spans 13 residues. Germline V gives CDR1 MDHEN, CDR2 SYDVKM. The V and J ends lost 8 bases and 7 bases, in that order; junction bases with no gene match: 7. Written as DNA, the CDR3 is TGTGCCAGCGCCCCCGGGACAGGGGGAGAGCAGTACTTC. It specifies CASAPGTGGEQYF. The full variable domain, with the rest looked up from reference TRBV28 and TRBJ2-7, is DVKVTQSSRYLVKRTGEKVFLECVQDMDHENMFWYRQDPGLGLRLIYFSYDVKMKEKGDIPEGYSVSREKKERFSLILESASTNQTSMYLCASAPGTGGEQYFGPGTRLTVT.

V and J are TRBV6-6 and TRBJ2-1, with 9 bases fitting TRBD1. V was pared by 5 bases and J by 1 base, with 0 bases of the junction left unmatched. Germline CDR1 reads MNHNY; CDR2 reads SVGAGI (reference sequence). The CDR3 has 14 residues. The CDR3 region is CASSDRGSYNEQFF. CDR3 sequence (DNA): TGTGCCAGCAGTGACAGGGGGTCCTACAATGAGCAGTTCTTC.

The chain combines TRBV28 with TRBJ1-2, with 8 bases aligning to TRBD1. The CDR3 length is 17 residues. Per germline, CDR1 MDHEN and CDR2 SYDVKM. Trimming cost V 3 bases and J 8 bases; bases outside gene matches: 17. The CDR3 DNA is TGTGCCAGCAGTTTGACGCCTCAGGGGGCAAGAGTTGGAGGCTACACCTTC. It translates to CASSLTPQGARVGGYTF.

This clone was picked up many times. As DNA, the CDR3 is TGTGCCAGCAATAGCTGGAGCAATCAGCCCCAGCATTTT. Translation gives CASNSWSNQPQHF. The V call is TRBV6-1, the J call TRBJ1-5, with no clear D. This CDR3 has 13 residues. Trimming shortened V by 7 bases and J by 1 base, and 8 bases separated the two germline ends. Germline CDR1 and CDR2: MNHNS and SASEGT.

The chain links TRBV5-4 to TRBJ1-1, with D possibly TRBD1 on 6 matching bases. Trimming left V 10 bases short and J 4 bases short, with 26 bases between. The CDR3 runs 16 residues. Germline V CDR1 and CDR2: SGHNT, YYREEE (reference sequence). As DNA, the CDR3 is TGTGCCTCTTTACCTTCGATGGGGGGCCGGGCCACTGAAGCTTTCTTT. This translates into CASLPSMGGRATEAFF.

Note on this clone: The identical CDR3 is also encoded by other nucleotide sequences in the sample. The chain links TRBV18 to TRBJ1-1, with a tentative D call TRBD1 (6 bases). The CDR3 has 15 residues. CDR1 is KGHSH and CDR2 is LQKENI in the germline V gene. Trimming cost V 3 bases and J 0 bases, with 11 bases left between them. CDR3 sequence: CASSPRQALNTEAFF. The CDR3 DNA is TGTGCCAGCTCACCCCGACAGGCCCTGAACACTGAAGCTTTCTTT. Filled out from reference TRBV18 and TRBJ1-1, the complete variable domain reads NAGVMQNPRHLVRRRGQEARLRCSPMKGHSHVYWYRQLPEEGLKFMVYLQKENIIDESGMPKERFSAEFPKEGPSILRIQQVVRGDSAAYFCASSPRQALNTEAFFGQGTRLTVV.